The clone carrying this TCR beta chain was observed a handful of times. Its specificity is not known. The data are from a study of beta chain features in type 1 diabetes. Overall study findings and caveats: VDJ junctions from type 1 diabetes patients carried fewer insertions and larger deletions.

Expressed TCRB transcripts were sequenced because the entire RNA isolate underwent reverse transcription. Sequenced by immunoSEQ multiplex PCR; TCRdb stores in-frame clones only, minus some. In the table there are hundreds of thousands of clones, 15% of which are singletons. Germline-derived CDR1 and CDR2 are SGHRS and YFSETQ. V was clipped by 1 base and J by 0 bases, with 5 bases between them. This CDR3 contains 15 residues. Sequenced sample: naive CD4+ T cells from blood. The rearrangement uses TRBV5-1 and TRBJ2-6; D is unresolved. This TCR was recovered from a man aged 18 to 30 in good health. CDR3 sequence: CASSLWVSGANVLTF. Written as DNA, the CDR3 is TGCGCCAGCAGCTTGTGGGTCTCTGGGGCCAACGTCCTGACTTTC.